This T cell receptor (beta chain) is from a study of blood T cell repertoires in COVID-19. The wider study: In each case, the material was cDNA or gDNA derived from T cells, B-cell-depleted T cells, or PBMCs.

This table comes from immunoSEQ multiplex PCR, and its TCRdb copy is limited to in-frame clones, with some not included. The sample has some 180,000 clones, approximately 86% seen once; the top ten hold 2.5% to 3%. Trimming left V 6 bases short and J 2 bases short, with 16 bases between. This CDR3 is 15 amino acids long. Germline V gives CDR1 MNHEY, CDR2 SVGAGI. The specimen was peripheral blood. The origin of this receptor is a woman of 80 years or more with COVID-19, enrolled during active disease. The rearrangement joins TRBV6-5 to TRBJ2-5; a possible D gene is TRBD1 (6 bases). The CDR3 protein is CASSLRQAWQETQYF. The CDR3 region has the DNA TGTGCCAGCAGCCTCAGACAGGCGTGGCAAGAGACCCAGTACTTC.